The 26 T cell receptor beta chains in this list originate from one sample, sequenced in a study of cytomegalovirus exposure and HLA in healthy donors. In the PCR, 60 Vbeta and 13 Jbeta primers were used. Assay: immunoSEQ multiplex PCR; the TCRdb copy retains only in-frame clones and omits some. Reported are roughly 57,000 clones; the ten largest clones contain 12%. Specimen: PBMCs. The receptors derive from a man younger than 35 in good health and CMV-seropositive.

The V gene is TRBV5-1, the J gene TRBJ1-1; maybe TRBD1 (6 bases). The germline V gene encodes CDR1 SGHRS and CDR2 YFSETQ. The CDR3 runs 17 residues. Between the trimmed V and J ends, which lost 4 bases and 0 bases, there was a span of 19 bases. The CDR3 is CASSLYGTPNMNTEAFF. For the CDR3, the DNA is TGCGCCAGCAGCCTCTACGGGACACCCAACATGAACACTGAAGCTTTCTTT.

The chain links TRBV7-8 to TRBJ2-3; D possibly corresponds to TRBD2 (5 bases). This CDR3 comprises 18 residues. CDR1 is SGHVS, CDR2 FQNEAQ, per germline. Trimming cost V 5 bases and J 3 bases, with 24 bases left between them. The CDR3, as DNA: TGTGCCAGCAGCCCGGTATGGGGAGAGAACAAACAAACAGATACGCAGTATTTT. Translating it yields CASSPVWGENKQTDTQYF.

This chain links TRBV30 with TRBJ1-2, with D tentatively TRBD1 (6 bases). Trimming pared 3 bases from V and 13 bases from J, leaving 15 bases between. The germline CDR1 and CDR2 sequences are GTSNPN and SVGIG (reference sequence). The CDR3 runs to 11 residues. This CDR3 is CAWRLGGAITF. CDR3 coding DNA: TGTGCCTGGAGGCTAGGGGGGGCGATCACCTTC.

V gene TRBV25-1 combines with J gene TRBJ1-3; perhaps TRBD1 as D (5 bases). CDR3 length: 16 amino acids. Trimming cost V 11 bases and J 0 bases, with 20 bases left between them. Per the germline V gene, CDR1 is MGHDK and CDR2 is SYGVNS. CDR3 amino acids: CASQEGRVSSGNTIYF. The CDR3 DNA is TGTGCCTCTCAGGAGGGCAGGGTAAGCTCTGGAAACACCATATATTTT.

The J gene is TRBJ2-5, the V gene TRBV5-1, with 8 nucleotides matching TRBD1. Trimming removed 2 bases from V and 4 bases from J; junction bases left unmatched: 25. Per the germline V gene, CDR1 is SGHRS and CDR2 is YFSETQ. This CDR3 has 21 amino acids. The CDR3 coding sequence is TGCGCCAGCAGCTTCCCGTCGATTTCGCCAGGGGGCTTGAATAATAGAGAGACCCAGTACTTC. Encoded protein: CASSFPSISPGGLNNRETQYF.

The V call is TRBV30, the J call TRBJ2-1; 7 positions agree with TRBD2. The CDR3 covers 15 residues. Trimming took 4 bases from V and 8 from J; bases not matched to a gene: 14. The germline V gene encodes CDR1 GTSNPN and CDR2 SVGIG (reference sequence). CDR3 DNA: TGTGCCTGGACCGACGGGGGGACTCCTGCCGATGAGCAGTTCTTC. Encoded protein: CAWTDGGTPADEQFF.

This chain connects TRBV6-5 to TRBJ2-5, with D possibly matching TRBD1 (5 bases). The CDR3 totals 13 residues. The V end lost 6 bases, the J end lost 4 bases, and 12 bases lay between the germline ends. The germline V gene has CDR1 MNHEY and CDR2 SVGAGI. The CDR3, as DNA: TGTGCCAGCAGGGCACAGGTCCCAGAGACCCAGTACTTC. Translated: CASRAQVPETQYF.

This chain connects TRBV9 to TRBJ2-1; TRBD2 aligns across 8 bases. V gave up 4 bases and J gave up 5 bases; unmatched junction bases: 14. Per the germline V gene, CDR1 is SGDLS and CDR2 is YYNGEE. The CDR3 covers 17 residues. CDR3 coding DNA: TGTGCCAGCAGCCCACCAACAATAGCGGGGAGACACAATGAGCAGTTCTTC. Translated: CASSPPTIAGRHNEQFF.

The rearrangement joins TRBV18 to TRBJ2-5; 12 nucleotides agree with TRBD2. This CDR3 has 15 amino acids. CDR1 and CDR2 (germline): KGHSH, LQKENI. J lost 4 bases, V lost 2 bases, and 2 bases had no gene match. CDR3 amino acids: CASSPVTSGRETQYF. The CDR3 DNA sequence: TGTGCCAGCTCACCAGTGACTAGCGGGAGAGAGACCCAGTACTTC.

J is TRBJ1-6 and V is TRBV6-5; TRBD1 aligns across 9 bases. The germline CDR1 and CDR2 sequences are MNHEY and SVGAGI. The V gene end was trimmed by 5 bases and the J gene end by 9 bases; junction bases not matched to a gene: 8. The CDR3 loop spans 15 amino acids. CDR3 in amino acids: CASSQIRDRVSPLHF. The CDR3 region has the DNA TGTGCCAGCAGTCAGATAAGGGACAGGGTTTCACCCCTCCACTTT.

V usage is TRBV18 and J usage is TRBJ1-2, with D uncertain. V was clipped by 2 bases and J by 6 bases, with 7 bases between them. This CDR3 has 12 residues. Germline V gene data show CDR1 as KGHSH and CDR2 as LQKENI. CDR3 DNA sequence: TGTGCCAGCTCACCAAACGAGGATGGCTACACCTTC. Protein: CASSPNEDGYTF.

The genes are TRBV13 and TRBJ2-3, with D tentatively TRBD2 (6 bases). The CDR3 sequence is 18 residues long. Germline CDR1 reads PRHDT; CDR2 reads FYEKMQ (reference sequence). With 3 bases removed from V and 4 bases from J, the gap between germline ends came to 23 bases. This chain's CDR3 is CASSFPGTYRGRADTQYF. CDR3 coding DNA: TGTGCCAGCAGCTTCCCCGGGACTTATCGTGGTAGGGCAGATACGCAGTATTTT. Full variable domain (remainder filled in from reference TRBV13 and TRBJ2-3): AAGVIQSPRHLIKEKRETATLKCYPIPRHDTVYWYQQGPGQDPQFLISFYEKMQSDKGSIPDRFSAQQFSDYHSELNMSSLELGDSALYFCASSFPGTYRGRADTQYFGPGTRLTVL.

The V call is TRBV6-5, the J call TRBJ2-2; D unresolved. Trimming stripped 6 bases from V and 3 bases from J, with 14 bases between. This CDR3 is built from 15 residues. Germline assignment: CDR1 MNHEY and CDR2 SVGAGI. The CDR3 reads CASSRAALYTGELFF. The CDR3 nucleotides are TGTGCCAGCAGCCGTGCGGCCCTATACACCGGGGAGCTGTTTTTT.

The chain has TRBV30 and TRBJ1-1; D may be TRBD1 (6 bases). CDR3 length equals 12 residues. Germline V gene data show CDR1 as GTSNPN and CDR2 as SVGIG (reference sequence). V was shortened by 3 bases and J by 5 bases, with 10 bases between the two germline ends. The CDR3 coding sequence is TGTGCCTGGAGACCAGGGGAGACTGAAGCTTTCTTT. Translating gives CAWRPGETEAFF.

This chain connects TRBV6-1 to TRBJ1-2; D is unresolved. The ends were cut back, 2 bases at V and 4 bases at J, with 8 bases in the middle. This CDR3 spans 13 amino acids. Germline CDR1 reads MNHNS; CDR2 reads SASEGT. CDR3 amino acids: CASSETQLYGYTF. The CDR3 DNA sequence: TGTGCCAGCAGTGAAACACAGCTCTATGGCTACACCTTC.

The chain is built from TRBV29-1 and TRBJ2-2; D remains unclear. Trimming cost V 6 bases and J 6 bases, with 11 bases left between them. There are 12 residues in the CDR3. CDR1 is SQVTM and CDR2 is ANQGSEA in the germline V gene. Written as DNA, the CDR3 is TGCAGCGTGATCATTTGGCCCGGGGAGCTGTTTTTT. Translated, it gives CSVIIWPGELFF.

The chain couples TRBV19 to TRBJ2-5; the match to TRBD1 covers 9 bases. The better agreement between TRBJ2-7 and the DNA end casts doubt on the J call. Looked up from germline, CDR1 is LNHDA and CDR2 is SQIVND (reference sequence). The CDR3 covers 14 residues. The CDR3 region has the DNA TGTGCCAGTAGTCGGGACAGGGTAAATCTCGAGCAGTACTTC. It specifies CASSRDRVNLEQYF.

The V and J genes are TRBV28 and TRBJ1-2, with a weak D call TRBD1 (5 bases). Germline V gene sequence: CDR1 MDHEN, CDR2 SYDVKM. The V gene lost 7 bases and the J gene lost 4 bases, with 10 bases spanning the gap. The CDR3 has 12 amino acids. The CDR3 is CASTDSSYGYTF. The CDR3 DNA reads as TGTGCCAGCACCGACAGTTCCTATGGCTACACCTTC.

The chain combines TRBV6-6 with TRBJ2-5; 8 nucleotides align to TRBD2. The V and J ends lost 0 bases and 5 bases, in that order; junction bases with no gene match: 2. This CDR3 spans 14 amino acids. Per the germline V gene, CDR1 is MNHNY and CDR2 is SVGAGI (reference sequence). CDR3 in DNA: TGTGCCAGCAGTTACTCGTCGGGAGGGGAGACCCAGTACTTC. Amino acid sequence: CASSYSSGGETQYF.

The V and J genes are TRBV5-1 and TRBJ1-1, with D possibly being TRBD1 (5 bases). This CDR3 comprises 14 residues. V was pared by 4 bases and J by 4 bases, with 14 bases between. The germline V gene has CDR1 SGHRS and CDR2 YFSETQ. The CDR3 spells CASSPGEGRTEAFF. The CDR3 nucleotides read TGCGCCAGCAGCCCCGGGGAGGGACGCACTGAAGCTTTCTTT.

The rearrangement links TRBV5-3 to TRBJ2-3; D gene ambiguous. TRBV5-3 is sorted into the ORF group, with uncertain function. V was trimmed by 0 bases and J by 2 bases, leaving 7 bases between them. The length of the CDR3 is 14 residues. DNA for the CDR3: TGTGCCAGAAGCTTGGGACTTTTCACAGATACGCAGTATTTT. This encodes CARSLGLFTDTQYF.

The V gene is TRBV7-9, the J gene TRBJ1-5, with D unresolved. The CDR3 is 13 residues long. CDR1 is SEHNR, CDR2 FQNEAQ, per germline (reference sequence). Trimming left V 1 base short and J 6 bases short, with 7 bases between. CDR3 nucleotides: TGTGCCAGCAGCTTAGTCCGGGGTCAGCCCCAGCATTTT. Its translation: CASSLVRGQPQHF. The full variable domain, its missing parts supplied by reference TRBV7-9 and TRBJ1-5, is DTGVSQNPRHKITKRGQNVTFRCDPISEHNRLYWYRQTLGQGPEFLTYFQNEAQLEKSRLLSDRFSAERPKGSFSTLEIQRTEQGDSAMYLCASSLVRGQPQHFGDGTRLSIL.

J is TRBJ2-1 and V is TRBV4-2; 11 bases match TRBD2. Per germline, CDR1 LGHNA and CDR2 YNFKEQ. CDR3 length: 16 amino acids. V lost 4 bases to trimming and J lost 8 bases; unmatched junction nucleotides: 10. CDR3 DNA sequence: TGTGCCAGCAGCCCTGTAGCGGGAGGGGTTTGGGATGAGCAGTTCTTC. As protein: CASSPVAGGVWDEQFF.

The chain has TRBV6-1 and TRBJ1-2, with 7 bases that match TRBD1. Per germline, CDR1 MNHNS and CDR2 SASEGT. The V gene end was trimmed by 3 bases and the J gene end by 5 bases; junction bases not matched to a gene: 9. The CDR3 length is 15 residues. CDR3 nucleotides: TGTGCCAGCAGTGATTACAGGGGATGGGGATATGGCTACACCTTC. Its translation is CASSDYRGWGYGYTF.

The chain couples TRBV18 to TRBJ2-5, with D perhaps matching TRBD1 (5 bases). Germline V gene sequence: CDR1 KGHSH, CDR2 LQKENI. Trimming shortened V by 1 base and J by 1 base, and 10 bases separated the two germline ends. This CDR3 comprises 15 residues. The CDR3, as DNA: TGTGCCAGCTCACCACGGCTAGGGGTCCAAGAGACCCAGTACTTC. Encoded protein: CASSPRLGVQETQYF.

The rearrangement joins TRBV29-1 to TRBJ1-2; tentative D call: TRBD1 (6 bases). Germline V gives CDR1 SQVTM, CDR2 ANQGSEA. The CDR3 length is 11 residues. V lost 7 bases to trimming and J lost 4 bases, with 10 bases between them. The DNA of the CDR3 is TGCAGCGGCTGGGGGCCCTATGGCTACACCTTC. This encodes CSGWGPYGYTF.